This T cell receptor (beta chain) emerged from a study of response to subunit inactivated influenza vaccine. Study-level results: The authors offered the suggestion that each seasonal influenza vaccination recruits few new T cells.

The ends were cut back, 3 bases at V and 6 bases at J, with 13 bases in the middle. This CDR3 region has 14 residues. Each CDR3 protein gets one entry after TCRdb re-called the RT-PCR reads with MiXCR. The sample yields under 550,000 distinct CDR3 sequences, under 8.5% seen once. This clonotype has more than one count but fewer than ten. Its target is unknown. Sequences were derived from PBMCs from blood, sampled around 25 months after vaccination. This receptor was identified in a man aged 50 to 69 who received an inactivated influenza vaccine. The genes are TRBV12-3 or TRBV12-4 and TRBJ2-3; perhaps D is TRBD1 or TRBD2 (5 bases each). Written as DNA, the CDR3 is TGTGCCAGCAGTTTCCGCAGGGACCAGGATACGCAGTATTTT. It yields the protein CASSFRRDQDTQYF.